This is a list of T cell receptor beta chains from one sample in a study. One entry per CDR3 protein results from TCRdb running MiXCR on the 5' RACE reads. The table shows some 57,000 distinct CDR3 sequences, with roughly 15% occurring only once. The source material was naive CD4+ T cells sorted from blood. All receptors come from a female donor with breast cancer. CDR3s include the opening cysteine and the closing phenylalanine or tryptophan. Fields, in order: J gene, D gene, clone size, V gene, CDR3 protein, CDR3 DNA. A D gene is named only where the DNA matches it firmly. Size values are once, few and many counts, or a class for expanded clones, and some rows have none.

>TRBJ1-4|NA|NA|TRBV27
CASRDRPNEKLFF
TGTGCCAGCAGGGACCGACCTAATGAAAAACTGTTTTTT
>TRBJ2-7|NA|NA|TRBV7-2
CASSIGQIYEQYF
TGTGCCAGCAGCATCGGACAGATCTACGAGCAGTACTTC
>TRBJ1-1|NA|NA|TRBV3-1
CASVPGPREAFF
TGTGCCAGCGTGCCCGGGCCGCGAGAAGCTTTCTTT
>TRBJ2-4|NA|NA|TRBV5-1
CASSSDGAPRRAKNIQYF
TGCGCCAGCAGCTCCGACGGGGCACCTCGGAGGGCCAAAAACATTCAGTACTTC
>TRBJ2-5|NA|NA|TRBV5-5
CASSLDGEETQYF
TGTGCCAGCAGCTTGGACGGTGAAGAGACCCAGTACTTC
>TRBJ2-1|NA|NA|TRBV28
CASSSAATDSYNEQFF
TGTGCCAGCAGTTCAGCTGCAACAGACTCCTACAATGAGCAGTTCTTC
>TRBJ1-4|NA|NA|TRBV5-1
CASSLGERKEKLFF
TGCGCCAGCAGCTTGGGAGAGCGGAAAGAAAAACTGTTTTTT
>TRBJ2-7|NA|NA|TRBV5-1
CASSPLGGSGEQYF
TGCGCCAGCAGCCCGCTTGGCGGTTCGGGAGAGCAGTACTTC
>TRBJ2-7|TRBD2|many|TRBV20-1
CSARDSTSGRGEQYF
TGCAGTGCTAGAGATTCGACTAGCGGGAGGGGCGAGCAGTACTTC
>TRBJ1-1|NA|many|TRBV20-1
CSAPWGSGNTEAFF
TGCAGTGCTCCCTGGGGGAGCGGAAACACTGAAGCTTTCTTT
>TRBJ2-7|TRBD2|NA|TRBV20-1
CRAPTSGRNEQYF
TGCAGGGCTCCGACTAGCGGGAGAAACGAGCAGTACTTC
>TRBJ1-2|TRBD1|NA|TRBV20-1
CSAAGTGKMYYGYTF
TGCAGTGCGGCCGGGACAGGGAAGATGTACTATGGCTACACATTC
>TRBJ2-7|TRBD2|NA|TRBV2
CASSEGLAGGEEQYF
TGTGCCAGCAGCGAGGGACTAGCGGGAGGTGAAGAGCAGTACTTC